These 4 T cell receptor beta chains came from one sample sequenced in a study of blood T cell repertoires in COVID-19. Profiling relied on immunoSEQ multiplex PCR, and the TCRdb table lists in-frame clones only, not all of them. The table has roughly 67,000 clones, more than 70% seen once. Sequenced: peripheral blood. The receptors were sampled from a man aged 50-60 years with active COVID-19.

The CDR3 spells CASTLAGDHEQYF. The CDR3 bases are TGTGCCAGTACCCTAGCGGGGGATCACGAGCAGTACTTC. The chain joins TRBV2 to TRBJ2-7; 10 nucleotides align to TRBD2. The CDR3 runs 13 residues. V gave up 9 bases and J gave up 5 bases; unmatched junction bases: 7. CDR1 and CDR2 (germline): SNHLY, FYNNEI.

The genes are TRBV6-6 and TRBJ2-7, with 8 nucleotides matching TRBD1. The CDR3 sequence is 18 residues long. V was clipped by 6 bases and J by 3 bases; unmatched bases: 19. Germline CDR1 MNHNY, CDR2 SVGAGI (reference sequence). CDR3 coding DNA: TGTGCCAGCAGACGATATTACGCAATCGGGACAGGAGACTACGAGCAGTACTTC. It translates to CASRRYYAIGTGDYEQYF.

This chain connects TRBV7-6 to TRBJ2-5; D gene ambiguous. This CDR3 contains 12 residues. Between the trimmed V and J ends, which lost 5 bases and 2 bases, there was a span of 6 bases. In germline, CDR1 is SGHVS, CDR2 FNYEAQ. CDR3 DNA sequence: TGTGCCAGCAGCCCAGTACAAGAGACCCAGTACTTC. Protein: CASSPVQETQYF.

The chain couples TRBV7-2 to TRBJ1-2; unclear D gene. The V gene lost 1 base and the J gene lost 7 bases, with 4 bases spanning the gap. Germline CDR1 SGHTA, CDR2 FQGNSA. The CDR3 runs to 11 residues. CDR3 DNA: TGTGCCAGCAGCTTAGGAGGTGGCTACACCTTC. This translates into CASSLGGGYTF.